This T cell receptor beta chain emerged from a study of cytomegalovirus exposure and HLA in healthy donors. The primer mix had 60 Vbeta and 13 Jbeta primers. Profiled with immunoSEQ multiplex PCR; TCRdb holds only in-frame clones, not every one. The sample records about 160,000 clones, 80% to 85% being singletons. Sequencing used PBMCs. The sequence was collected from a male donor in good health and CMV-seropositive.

The CDR3 nucleotides are TGTGCCAGCAGCCCCCCGGGGGCTAGCGGGGGGCTGGAGACCCAGTACTTC. Translating gives CASSPPGASGGLETQYF. V gene TRBV11-3 combines with J gene TRBJ2-5; 11 bases map to TRBD2. V gave up 5 bases and J gave up 5 bases; unmatched junction bases: 13. Per the germline V gene, CDR1 is SGHNT and CDR2 is YENEEA. CDR3 length: 17 residues.